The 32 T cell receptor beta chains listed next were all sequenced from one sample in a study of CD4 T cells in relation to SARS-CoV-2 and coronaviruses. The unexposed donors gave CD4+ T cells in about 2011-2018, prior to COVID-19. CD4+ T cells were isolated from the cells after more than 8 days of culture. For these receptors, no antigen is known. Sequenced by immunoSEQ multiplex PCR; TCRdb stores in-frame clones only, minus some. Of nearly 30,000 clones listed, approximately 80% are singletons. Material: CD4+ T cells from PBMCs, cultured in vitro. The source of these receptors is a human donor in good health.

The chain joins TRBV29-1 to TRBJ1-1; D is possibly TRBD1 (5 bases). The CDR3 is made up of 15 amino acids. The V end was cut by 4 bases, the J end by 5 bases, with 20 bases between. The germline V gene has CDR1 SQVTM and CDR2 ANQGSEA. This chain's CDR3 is CSVVAGLRSGTEAFF. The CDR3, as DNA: TGCAGCGTTGTAGCGGGGCTGAGATCGGGGACTGAAGCTTTCTTT.

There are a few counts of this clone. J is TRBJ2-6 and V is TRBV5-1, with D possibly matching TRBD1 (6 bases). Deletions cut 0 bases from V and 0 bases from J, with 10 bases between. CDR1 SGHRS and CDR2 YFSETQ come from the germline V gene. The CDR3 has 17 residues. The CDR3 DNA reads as TGCGCCAGCAGCTTGGGACAGGTCTACTCTGGGGCCAACGTCCTGACTTTC. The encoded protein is CASSLGQVYSGANVLTF.

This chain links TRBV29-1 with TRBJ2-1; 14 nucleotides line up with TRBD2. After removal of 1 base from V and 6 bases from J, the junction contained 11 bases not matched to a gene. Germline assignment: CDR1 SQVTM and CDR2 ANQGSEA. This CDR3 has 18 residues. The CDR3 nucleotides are TGCAGCGTTGAAGTGACTAGCGGGAGGGGAGTCTGGGGCAATGAGCAGTTCTTC. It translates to CSVEVTSGRGVWGNEQFF.

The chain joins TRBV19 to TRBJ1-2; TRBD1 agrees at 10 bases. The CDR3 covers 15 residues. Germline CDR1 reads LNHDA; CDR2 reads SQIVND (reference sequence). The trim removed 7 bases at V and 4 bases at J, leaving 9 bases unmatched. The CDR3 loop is CASTVGQGNVYGYTF. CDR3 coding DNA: TGTGCCAGTACCGTGGGACAGGGGAACGTCTATGGCTACACCTTC.

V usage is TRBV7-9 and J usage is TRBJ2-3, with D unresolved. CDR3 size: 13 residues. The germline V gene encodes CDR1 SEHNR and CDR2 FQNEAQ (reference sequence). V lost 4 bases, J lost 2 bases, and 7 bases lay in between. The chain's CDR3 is CASSSADTDTQYF. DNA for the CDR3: TGTGCCAGCAGCTCAGCAGACACAGATACGCAGTATTTT.

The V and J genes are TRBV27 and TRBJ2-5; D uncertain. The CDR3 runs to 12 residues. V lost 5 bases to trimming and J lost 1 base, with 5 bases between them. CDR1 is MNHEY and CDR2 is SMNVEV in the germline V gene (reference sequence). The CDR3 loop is CASSPIQETQYF. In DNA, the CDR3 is TGTGCCAGCAGTCCGATCCAAGAGACCCAGTACTTC.

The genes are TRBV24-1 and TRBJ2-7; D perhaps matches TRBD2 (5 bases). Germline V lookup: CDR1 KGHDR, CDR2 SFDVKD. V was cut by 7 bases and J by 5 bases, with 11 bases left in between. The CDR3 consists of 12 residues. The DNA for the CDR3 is TGTGCCACCAGCGGGGATCACGACGAGCAGTACTTC. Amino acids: CATSGDHDEQYF.

CDR3 nucleotide sequence: TGTGCCAGCAGCTTAGGGGCTAGCGGGCGGACGAGCTCCTACGAGCAGTACTTC. This encodes CASSLGASGRTSSYEQYF. The V gene is TRBV7-2, the J gene TRBJ2-7; 8 bases align to TRBD2. Trimming at V came to 1 base and at J to 0 bases, leaving 11 bases not matched to a gene. Germline CDR1 is SGHTA and CDR2 is FQGNSA. CDR3 length: 18 amino acids.

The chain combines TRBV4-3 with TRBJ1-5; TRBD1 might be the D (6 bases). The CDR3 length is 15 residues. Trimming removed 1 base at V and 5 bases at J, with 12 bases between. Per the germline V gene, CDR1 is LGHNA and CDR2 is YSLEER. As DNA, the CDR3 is TGCGCCAGCAGCCAAGTCATAGGGGGGGATCAGCCCCAGCATTTT. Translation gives CASSQVIGGDQPQHF.

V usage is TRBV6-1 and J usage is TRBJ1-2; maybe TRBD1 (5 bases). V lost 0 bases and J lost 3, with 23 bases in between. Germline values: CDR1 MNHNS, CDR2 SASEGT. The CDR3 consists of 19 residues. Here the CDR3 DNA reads TGTGCCAGCAGTGAAGCAGGGGTAATCGGGACTGGTAGGGACTATGGCTACACCTTC. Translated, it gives CASSEAGVIGTGRDYGYTF.

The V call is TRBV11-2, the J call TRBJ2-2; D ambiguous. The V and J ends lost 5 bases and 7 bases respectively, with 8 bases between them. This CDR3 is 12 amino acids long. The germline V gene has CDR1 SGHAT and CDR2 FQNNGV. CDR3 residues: CASSTTGGELFF. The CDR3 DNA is TGTGCCAGCAGCACAACGGGCGGGGAGCTGTTTTTT. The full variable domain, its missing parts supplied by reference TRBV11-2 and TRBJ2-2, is EAGVAQSPRYKIIEKRQSVAFWCNPISGHATLYWYQQILGQGPKLLIQFQNNGVVDDSQLPKDRFSAERLKGVDSTLKIQPAKLEDSAVYLCASSTTGGELFFGEGSRLTVL.

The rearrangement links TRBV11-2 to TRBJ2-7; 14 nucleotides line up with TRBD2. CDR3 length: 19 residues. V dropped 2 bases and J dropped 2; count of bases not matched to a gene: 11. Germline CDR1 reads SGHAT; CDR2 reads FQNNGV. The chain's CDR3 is CASSLSLSTSGRETYEQYF. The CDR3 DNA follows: TGTGCCAGCAGCTTATCTCTTTCGACTAGCGGGAGGGAGACCTACGAGCAGTACTTC.

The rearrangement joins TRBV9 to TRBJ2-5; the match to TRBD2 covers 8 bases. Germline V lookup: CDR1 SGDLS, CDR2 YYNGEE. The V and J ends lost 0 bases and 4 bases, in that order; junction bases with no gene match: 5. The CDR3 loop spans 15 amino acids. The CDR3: CASSVGAGLAETQYF. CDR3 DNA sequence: TGTGCCAGCAGCGTAGGGGCCGGACTAGCAGAGACCCAGTACTTC.

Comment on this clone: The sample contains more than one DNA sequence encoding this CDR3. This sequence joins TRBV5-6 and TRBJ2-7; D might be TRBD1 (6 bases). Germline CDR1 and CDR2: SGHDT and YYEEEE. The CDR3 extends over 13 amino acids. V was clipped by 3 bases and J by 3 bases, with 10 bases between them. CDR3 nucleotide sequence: TGTGCCAGCAGCTCAACAGGGCGCTACGAGCAGTACTTC. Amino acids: CASSSTGRYEQYF. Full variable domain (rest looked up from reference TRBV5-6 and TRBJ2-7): DAGVTQSPTHLIKTRGQQVTLRCSPKSGHDTVSWYQQALGQGPQFIFQYYEEEERQRGNFPDRFSGHQFPNYSSELNVNALLLGDSALYLCASSSTGRYEQYFGPGTRLTVT.

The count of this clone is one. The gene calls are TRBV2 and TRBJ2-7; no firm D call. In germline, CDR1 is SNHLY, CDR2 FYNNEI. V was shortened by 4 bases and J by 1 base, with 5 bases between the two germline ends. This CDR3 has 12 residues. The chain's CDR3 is CASSGPSYEQYF. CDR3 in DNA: TGTGCCAGCAGTGGCCCTTCCTACGAGCAGTACTTC. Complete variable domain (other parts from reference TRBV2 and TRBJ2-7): EPEVTQTPSHQVTQMGQEVILRCVPISNHLYFYWYRQILGQKVEFLVSFYNNEISEKSEIFDDQFSVERPDGSNFTLKIRSTKLEDSAMYFCASSGPSYEQYFGPGTRLTVT.

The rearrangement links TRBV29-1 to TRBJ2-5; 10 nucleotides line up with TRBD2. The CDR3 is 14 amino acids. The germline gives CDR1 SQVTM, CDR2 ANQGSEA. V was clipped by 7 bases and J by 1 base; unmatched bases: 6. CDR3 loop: CSAQLAGFQETQYF. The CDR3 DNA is TGCAGCGCCCAACTAGCGGGGTTCCAAGAGACCCAGTACTTC.

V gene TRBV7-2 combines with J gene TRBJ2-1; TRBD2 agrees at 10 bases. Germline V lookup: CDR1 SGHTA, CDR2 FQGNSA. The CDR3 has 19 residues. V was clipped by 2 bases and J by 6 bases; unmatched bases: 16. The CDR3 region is CASSLRLSSGGRPGNEQFF. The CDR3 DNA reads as TGTGCCAGCAGCTTACGACTGAGTAGCGGGGGGCGTCCTGGCAATGAGCAGTTCTTC.

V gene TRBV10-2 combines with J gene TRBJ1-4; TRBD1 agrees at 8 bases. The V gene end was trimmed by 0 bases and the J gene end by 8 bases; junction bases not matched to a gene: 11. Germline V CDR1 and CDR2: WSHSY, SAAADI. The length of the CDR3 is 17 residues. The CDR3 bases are TGCGCCAGCAGTGAGTCGAGCAGGGGGCTGGGAGGAGAAAAACTGTTTTTT. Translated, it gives CASSESSRGLGGEKLFF.

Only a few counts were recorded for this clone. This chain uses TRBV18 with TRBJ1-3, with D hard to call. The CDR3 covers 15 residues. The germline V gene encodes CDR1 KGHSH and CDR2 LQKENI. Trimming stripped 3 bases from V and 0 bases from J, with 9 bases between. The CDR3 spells CASSPAGFSGNTIYF. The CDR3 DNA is TGTGCCAGCTCACCTGCGGGGTTCTCTGGAAACACCATATATTTT.

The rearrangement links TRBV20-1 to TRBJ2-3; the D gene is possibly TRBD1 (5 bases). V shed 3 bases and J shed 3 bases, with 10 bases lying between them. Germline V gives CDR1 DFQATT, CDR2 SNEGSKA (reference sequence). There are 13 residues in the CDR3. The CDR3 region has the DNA TGCAGTGCTAGTCGCAGGGCGACAGATACGCAGTATTTT. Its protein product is CSASRRATDTQYF.

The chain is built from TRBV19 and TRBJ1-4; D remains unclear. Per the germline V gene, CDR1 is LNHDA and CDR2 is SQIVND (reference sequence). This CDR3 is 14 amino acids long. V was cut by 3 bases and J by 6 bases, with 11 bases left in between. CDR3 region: CASSIGASHEKLFF. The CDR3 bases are TGTGCCAGTAGTATCGGCGCGAGCCATGAAAAACTGTTTTTT.

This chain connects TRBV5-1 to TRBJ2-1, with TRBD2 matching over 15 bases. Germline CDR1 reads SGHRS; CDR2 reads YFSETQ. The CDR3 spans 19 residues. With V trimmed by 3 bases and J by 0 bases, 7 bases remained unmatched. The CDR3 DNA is TGCGCCAGCAGCTCCAGGACTAGCGGGGGGGTAAGCTCCTACAATGAGCAGTTCTTC. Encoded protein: CASSSRTSGGVSSYNEQFF.

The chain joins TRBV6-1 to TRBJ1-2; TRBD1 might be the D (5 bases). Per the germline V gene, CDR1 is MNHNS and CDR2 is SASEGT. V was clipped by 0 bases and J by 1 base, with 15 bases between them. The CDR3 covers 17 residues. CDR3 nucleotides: TGTGCCAGCAGTGAAGCGACAGTCGTTGTCATTAACTATGGCTACACCTTC. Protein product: CASSEATVVVINYGYTF.

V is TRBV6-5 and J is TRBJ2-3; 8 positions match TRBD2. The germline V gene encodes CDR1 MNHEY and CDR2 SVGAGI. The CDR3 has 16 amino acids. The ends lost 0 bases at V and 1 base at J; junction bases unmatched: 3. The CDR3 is CASSYSRGAGTDTQYF. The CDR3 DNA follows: TGTGCCAGCAGTTACTCGCGGGGGGCAGGCACAGATACGCAGTATTTT.

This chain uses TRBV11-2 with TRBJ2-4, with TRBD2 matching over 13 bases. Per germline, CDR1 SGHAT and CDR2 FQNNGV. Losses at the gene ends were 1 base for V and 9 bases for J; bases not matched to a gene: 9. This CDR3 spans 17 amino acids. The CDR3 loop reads CASSLAGGTSGVGIQYF. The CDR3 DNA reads TGTGCCAGCAGCTTAGCCGGGGGGACTAGCGGGGTTGGCATTCAGTACTTC. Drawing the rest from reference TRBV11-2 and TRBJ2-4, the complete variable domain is EAGVAQSPRYKIIEKRQSVAFWCNPISGHATLYWYQQILGQGPKLLIQFQNNGVVDDSQLPKDRFSAERLKGVDSTLKIQPAKLEDSAVYLCASSLAGGTSGVGIQYFGAGTRLSVL.

The CDR3 sequence is CASSLIVSGGSSTDTQYF. The CDR3 nucleotides are TGTGCCAGCAGCTTGATCGTTAGTGGCGGATCTAGCACAGATACGCAGTATTTT. The chain carries TRBV7-8 and TRBJ2-3; D unclear. The germline V and J ends were trimmed by 3 bases and 0 bases, with 19 bases remaining between them. The CDR3 is 18 residues long. CDR1 is SGHVS and CDR2 is FQNEAQ in the germline V gene.

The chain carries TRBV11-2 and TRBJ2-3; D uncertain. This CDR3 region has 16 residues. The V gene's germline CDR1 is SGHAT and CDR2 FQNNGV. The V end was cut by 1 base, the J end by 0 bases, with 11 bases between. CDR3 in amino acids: CASSLVGLTSTDTQYF. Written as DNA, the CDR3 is TGTGCCAGCAGCTTAGTCGGATTGACTAGCACAGATACGCAGTATTTT.

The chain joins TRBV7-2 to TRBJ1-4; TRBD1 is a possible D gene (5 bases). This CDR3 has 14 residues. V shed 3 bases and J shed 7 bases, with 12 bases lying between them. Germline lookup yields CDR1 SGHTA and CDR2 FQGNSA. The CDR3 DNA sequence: TGTGCCAGCAGCTTGACTGGGGCGGGTGAAAAACTGTTTTTT. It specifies CASSLTGAGEKLFF.

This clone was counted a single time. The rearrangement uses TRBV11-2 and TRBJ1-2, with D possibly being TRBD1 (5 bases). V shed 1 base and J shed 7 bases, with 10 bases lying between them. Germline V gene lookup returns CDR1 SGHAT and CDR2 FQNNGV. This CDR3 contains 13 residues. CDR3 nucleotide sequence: TGTGCCAGCAGCTTAGGTAGGGGAGGTGGCTACACCTTC. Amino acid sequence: CASSLGRGGGYTF.

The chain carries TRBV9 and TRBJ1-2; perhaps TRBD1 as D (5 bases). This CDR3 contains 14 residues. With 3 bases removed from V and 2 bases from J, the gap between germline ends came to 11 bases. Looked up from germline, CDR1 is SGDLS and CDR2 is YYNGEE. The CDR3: CASSARDSNYGYTF. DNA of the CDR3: TGTGCCAGCAGCGCCCGGGACTCCAACTATGGCTACACCTTC.

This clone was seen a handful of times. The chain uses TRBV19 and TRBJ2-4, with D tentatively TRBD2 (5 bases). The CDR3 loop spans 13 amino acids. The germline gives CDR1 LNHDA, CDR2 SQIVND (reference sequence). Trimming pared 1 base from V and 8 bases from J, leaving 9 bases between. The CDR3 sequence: CASSIVPGYIQYF. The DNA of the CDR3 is TGTGCCAGTAGTATAGTCCCGGGGTACATTCAGTACTTC.

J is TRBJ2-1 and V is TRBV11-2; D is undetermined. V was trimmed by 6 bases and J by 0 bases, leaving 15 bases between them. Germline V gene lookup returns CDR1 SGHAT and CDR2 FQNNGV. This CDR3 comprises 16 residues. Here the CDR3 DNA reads TGTGCCAGCAGTCCGCGGAGCCCTGGCTCCTACAATGAGCAGTTCTTC. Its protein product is CASSPRSPGSYNEQFF.